A selection of T cell receptor beta chains follows, all from one sample in a study of cytomegalovirus exposure and HLA in healthy donors. The protocol was immunoSEQ multiplex PCR, while the TCRdb copy is restricted to in-frame clones and leaves out a portion. The profile shows 65,000 or so clones, more than 75% of them singletons. The sample was PBMCs. Receptors were obtained from a girl aged 5-17 years in good health and CMV-seropositive. CDR3s include the opening cysteine and the closing phenylalanine or tryptophan. Fields, in order: clone size, D gene, J gene, V gene, CDR3 DNA, CDR3 protein. D genes are given only for firm matches. Clone size is shown for a subset of rows, as once, few, many or a class of expanded clone.

NA,NA,TRBJ2-1,TRBV7-2,TGTGCCAGCAGCTTAGTAGGGAGCTCCTACAATGAGCAGTTCTTC,CASSLVGSSYNEQFF
NA,TRBD1,TRBJ1-1,TRBV2,TGTGCCAGCACCAGTCCCGGGACAGTGAACACTGAAGCTTTCTTT,CASTSPGTVNTEAFF
NA,NA,TRBJ2-7,TRBV9,TGTGCCAGCAGCGTAGAAGTCGGGCTAGCAGCAGAGCAGTACTTC,CASSVEVGLAAEQYF
NA,NA,TRBJ2-5,TRBV9,TGTGCCAGCAGCGTAGCTATCCAAGAGACCCAGTACTTC,CASSVAIQETQYF
NA,NA,TRBJ1-5,TRBV7-9,TGTGCCAGCAGCTCTTACGACTCCCTCGGGCAGCCCCAGCATTTT,CASSSYDSLGQPQHF
NA,TRBD2,TRBJ2-2,TRBV5-4,TGTGCCAGCAGCCCGGGACTAGCGGAAACCGGGGAGCTGTTTTTT,CASSPGLAETGELFF
few,NA,TRBJ2-3,TRBV11-2,TGTGCCAGCAGCTTAGACCTCAATAGGGGTACCCCAGGGGATACGCAGTATTTT,CASSLDLNRGTPGDTQYF
once,NA,TRBJ2-4,TRBV7-2,TGTGCCAGCAGCTTAGATATAGGTAGCGGAAACATTCAGTACTTC,CASSLDIGSGNIQYF
NA,TRBD2,TRBJ2-7,TRBV6-1,TGTGCCAGCAGCCCGGGACTAGCGAGCTACGAGCAGTACTTC,CASSPGLASYEQYF
NA,TRBD2,TRBJ2-1,TRBV5-1,TGCGCCACCATGGGGGCGGGAGGTCCAGAGCAGTTCTTC,CATMGAGGPEQFF
NA,NA,TRBJ1-1,TRBV19,TGTGCCAGTAGTAGCGGGGGGGTTGCAGCTTTCTTT,CASSSGGVAAFF
once,TRBD2,TRBJ2-7,TRBV15,TGTGCCACCAGCAGAGAGGGAGGGTCCTACGAGCAGTACTTC,CATSREGGSYEQYF
NA,NA,TRBJ2-5,TRBV27,TGTGCCAGCAGCCCGTTCCTATCAGAGACCCAGTACTTC,CASSPFLSETQYF
NA,NA,TRBJ1-1,TRBV10-3,TGTGCCATCAGGCTGACCGGGGGGGTCGACACTGAAGCTTTCTTT,CAIRLTGGVDTEAFF
once,TRBD1,TRBJ2-3,TRBV7-2,TGTGCCAGCAGCCTCCGGGACAGTATCCTTCCCAGGACGCAGTATTTT,CASSLRDSILPRTQYF
once,NA,TRBJ1-1,TRBV29-1,TGCAGCTATCAGGAGGGAGCTGAAGCTTTCTTT,CSYQEGAEAFF
once,TRBD2,TRBJ2-1,TRBV6-4,TGTGCCAGCAGTGACTCTCCCCTAGCGGGAGACAATGAGCAGTTCTTC,CASSDSPLAGDNEQFF
once,NA,TRBJ2-7,TRBV6-5,TGTGCCAGCAGACAATCCTCAGGGCGGTACTACGAGCAGTACTTC,CASRQSSGRYYEQYF
NA,NA,TRBJ2-3,TRBV2,TGTGCCAGCAGTGAGGTGGAGTACACAGATACGCAGTATTTT,CASSEVEYTDTQYF
NA,NA,TRBJ2-1,TRBV30,TGTGCCTGGAGTGTTGTGAGGCCGGGGGAGTTCTTC,CAWSVVRPGEFF
NA,NA,TRBJ1-2,TRBV7-2,TGTGCCAGCAGCTTAGTTCCAGCCGTAGGGGATGGCTACACCTTC,CASSLVPAVGDGYTF
NA,TRBD1,TRBJ2-7,TRBV27,TGTGCCAGCAGTCCGACAGGGCCCTACGAGCAGTACTTC,CASSPTGPYEQYF
NA,NA,TRBJ2-1,TRBV5-1,TGCGCCAGCAGCTTGGTTCTGGACAACTACAATGAGCAGTTCTTC,CASSLVLDNYNEQFF
NA,NA,TRBJ2-1,TRBV5-1,TGCGCCAGCAGCTTGGACAGGGTTTCATACAATGAGCAGTTCTTC,CASSLDRVSYNEQFF
NA,TRBD1,TRBJ1-3,TRBV29-1,TGCAGCGTTGAGGACAGGAGCTCTGGAAACACCATATATTTT,CSVEDRSSGNTIYF
once,NA,TRBJ2-5,TRBV29-1,TGCAGCGTTGTGGTATCGGGAGTCGAGACCCAGTACTTC,CSVVVSGVETQYF
once,NA,TRBJ2-3,TRBV29-1,TGCAGCGTTGAAACGGTAGGCACAGATACGCAGTATTTT,CSVETVGTDTQYF
NA,TRBD1,TRBJ1-6,TRBV14,TGTGCCAGCAGCCAAGATCGGGGGACAGGGGTGACACCCCTCCACTTT,CASSQDRGTGVTPLHF
NA,NA,TRBJ1-5,TRBV11-3,TGTGCCAGCAGGCCGGGACATAGCAATCAGCCCCAGCATTTT,CASRPGHSNQPQHF
NA,NA,TRBJ2-7,TRBV6-5,TGTGCCAGCACTCTGAGACTTGGATACGAGCAGTACTTC,CASTLRLGYEQYF
NA,NA,TRBJ1-1,TRBV7-2,TGTGCCAGCAGCTTGGTCGGACAGTCGAACACTGAAGCTTTCTTT,CASSLVGQSNTEAFF